This entry describes one T cell receptor (beta chain). The antigen remains undetermined. The data were obtained in a study of cytomegalovirus exposure and HLA in healthy donors. Findings of the study overall: Upon later analysis, HLA-associated TCR beta chains proved more clonally expanded than other, equally common chains.

Primers: 60 Vbeta forward and 13 Jbeta reverse. Sequencing used immunoSEQ multiplex PCR; TCRdb keeps in-frame clones, though not all of them. The sample carries 35,000 to 50,000 clones, around three quarters recorded once. What was sequenced was PBMCs. The source of this sequence is a young man in good health and CMV-seronegative.

The chain's CDR3 is CATSRVGRGVYEQYF. The CDR3 coding sequence is TGTGCCACCAGCAGAGTCGGCAGGGGGGTCTACGAGCAGTACTTC. V usage is TRBV15 and J usage is TRBJ2-7, with a possible D match to TRBD1 (7 bases). Germline V gene data show CDR1 as LNHNV and CDR2 as YYDKDF (reference sequence). With 1 base removed from V and 3 bases from J, the gap between germline ends came to 13 bases. This CDR3 is 15 amino acids long. The whole variable domain, remainder taken from reference TRBV15 and TRBJ2-7, is DAMVIQNPRYQVTQFGKPVTLSCSQTLNHNVMYWYQQKSSQAPKLLFHYYDKDFNNEADTPDNFQSRRPNTSFCFLDIRSPGLGDTAMYLCATSRVGRGVYEQYFGPGTRLTVT.